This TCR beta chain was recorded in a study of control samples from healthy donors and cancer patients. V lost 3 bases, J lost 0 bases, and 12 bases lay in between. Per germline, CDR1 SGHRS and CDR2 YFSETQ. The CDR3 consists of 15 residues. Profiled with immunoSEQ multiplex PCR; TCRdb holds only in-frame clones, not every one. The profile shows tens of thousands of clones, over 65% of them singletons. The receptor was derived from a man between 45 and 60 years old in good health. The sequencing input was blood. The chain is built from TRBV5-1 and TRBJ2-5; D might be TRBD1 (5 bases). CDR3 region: CASSWQGIDQETQYF. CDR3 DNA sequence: TGCGCCAGCAGCTGGCAGGGTATAGACCAAGAGACCCAGTACTTC. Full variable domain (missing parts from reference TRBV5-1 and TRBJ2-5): KAGVTQTPRYLIKTRGQQVTLSCSPISGHRSVSWYQQTPGQGLQFLFEYFSETQRNKGNFPGRFSGRQFSNSRSEMNVSTLELGDSALYLCASSWQGIDQETQYFGPGTRLLVL.